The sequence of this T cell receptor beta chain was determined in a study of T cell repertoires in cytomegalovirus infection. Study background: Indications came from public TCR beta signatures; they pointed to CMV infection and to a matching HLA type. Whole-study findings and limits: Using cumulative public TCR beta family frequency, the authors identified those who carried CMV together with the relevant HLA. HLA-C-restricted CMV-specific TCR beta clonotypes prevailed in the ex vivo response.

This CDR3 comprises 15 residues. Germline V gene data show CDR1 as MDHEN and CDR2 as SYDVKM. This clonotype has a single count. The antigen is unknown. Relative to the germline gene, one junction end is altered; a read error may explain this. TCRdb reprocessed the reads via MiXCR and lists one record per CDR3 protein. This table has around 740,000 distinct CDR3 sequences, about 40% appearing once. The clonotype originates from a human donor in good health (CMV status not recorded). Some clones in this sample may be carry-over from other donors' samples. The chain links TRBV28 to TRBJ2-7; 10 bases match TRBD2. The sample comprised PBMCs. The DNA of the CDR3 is TGTGCCTGCAGTCCAAGTACTAGCGGGAATTACGAGCAGTACTTC. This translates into CACSPSTSGNYEQYF.